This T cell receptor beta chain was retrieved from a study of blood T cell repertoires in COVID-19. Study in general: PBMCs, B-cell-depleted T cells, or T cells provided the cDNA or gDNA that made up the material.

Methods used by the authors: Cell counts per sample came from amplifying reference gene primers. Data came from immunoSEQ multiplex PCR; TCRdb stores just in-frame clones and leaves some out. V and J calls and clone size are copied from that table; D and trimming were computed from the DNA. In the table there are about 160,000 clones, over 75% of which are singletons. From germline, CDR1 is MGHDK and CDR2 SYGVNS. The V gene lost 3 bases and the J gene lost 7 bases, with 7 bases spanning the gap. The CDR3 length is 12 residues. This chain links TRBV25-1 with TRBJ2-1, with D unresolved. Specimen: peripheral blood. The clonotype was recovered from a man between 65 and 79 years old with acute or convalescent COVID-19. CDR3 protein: CASSDFRNEQFF. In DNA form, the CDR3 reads TGTGCCAGCAGTGATTTTCGGAATGAGCAGTTCTTC.